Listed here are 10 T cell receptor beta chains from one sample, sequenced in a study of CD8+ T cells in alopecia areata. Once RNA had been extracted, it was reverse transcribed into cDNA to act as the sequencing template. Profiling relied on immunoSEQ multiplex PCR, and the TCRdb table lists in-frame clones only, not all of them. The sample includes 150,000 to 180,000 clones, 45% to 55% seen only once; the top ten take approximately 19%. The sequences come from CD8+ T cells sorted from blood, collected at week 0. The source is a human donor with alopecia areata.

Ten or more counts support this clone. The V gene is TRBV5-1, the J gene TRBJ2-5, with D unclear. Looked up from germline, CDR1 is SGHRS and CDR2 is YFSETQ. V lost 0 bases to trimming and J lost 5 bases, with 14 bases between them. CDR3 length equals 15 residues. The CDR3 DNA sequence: TGCGCCAGCAGCTTGGGTCGTGGCCATACCGAGACCCAGTACTTC. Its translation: CASSLGRGHTETQYF.

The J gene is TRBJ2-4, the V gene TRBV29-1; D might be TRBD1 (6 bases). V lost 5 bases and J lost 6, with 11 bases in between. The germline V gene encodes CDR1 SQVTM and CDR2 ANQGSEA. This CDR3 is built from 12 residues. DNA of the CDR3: TGCAGCGTTCCGGACAGCACAAACATTCAGTACTTC. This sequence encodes CSVPDSTNIQYF.

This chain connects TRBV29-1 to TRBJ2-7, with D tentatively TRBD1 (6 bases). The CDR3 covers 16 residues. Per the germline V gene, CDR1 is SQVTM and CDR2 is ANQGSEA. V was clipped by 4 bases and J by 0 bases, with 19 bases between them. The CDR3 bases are TGCAGCGTTGCGGGACATCAATCCAGGAGCTCCTACGAGCAGTACTTC. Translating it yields CSVAGHQSRSSYEQYF.

The DNA for the CDR3 is TGTGCCAGCAGCTTAGACGGCGATACGCAGTATTTT. It translates to CASSLDGDTQYF. The V call is TRBV7-9, the J call TRBJ2-3; no firm D call. This CDR3 has 12 residues. CDR1 is SEHNR and CDR2 is FQNEAQ in the germline V gene (reference sequence). V was shortened by 1 base and J by 6 bases, with 5 bases between the two germline ends.

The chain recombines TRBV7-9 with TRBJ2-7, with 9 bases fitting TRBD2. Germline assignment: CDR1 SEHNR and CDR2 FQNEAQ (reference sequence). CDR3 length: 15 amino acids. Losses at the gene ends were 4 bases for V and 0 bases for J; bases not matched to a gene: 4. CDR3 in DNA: TGTGCCAGCAGCTCTAGCGGGATCAACTCCTACGAGCAGTACTTC. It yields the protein CASSSSGINSYEQYF.

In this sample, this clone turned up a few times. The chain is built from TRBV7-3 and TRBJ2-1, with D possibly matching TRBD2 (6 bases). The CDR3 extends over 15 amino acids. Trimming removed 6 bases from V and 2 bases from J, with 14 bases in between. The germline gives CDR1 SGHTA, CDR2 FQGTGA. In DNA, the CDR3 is TGTGCCAGCAGGGTTGATAGCGGAACCTACAATGAGCAGTTCTTC. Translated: CASRVDSGTYNEQFF.

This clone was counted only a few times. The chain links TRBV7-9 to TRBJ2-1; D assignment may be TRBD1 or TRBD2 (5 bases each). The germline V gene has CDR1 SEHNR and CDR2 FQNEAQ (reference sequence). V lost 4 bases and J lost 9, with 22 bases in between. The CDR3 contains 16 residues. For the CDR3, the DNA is TGTGCCAGCAGCTACGCTGGGAAGAAAAGGGACGGTGAGCAGTTCTTC. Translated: CASSYAGKKRDGEQFF.

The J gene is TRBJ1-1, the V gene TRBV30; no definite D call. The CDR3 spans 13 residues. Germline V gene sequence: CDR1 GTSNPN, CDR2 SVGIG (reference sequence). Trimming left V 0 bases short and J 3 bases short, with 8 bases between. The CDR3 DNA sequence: TGTGCCTGGAGTGTACACGGGTACACTGAAGCTTTCTTT. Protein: CAWSVHGYTEAFF.

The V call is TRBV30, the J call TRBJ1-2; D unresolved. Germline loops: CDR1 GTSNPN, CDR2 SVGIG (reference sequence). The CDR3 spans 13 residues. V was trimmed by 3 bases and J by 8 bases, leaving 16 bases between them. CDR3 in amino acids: CAWSVALGDGYTF. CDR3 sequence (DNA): TGTGCCTGGAGCGTTGCCCTAGGCGACGGCTACACCTTC.

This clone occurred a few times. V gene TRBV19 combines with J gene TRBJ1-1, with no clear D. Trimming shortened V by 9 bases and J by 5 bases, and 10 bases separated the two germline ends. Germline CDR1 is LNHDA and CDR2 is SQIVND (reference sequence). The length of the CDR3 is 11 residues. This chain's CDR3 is CASLTRTEAFF. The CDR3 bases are TGTGCCAGCTTGACCCGGACTGAAGCTTTCTTT.